The rows below give T cell receptor beta chains drawn from one sample of a study of metastatic and nonmetastatic thyroid tumors. TCRdb ran MiXCR on the PCR reads. The sample holds 35,000 to 45,000 clones; about 30% are singletons and the top ten take approximately 11%. Material: blood. Receptors originate from a male donor with papillary thyroid cancer or a benign thyroid nodule (not recorded which). Some clones in this sample may be carry-over from other donors' samples. The CDR3 runs from the conserved cysteine through the conserved F or W. Fields, in order: clone size, J gene, CDR3 length, D gene, V gene, CDR3 DNA, CDR3 protein. D genes are given only for firm matches. Not every row has a clone size; where given, it reads once, few, many or a size class.

>many|TRBJ2-7|17|.|TRBV6-2/TRBV6-3
TGTGCCAGCAGTTACCGGCAAGCGACAGGTCGACCTGAGGAGCAGTACTTC
CASSYRQATGRPEEQYF
>many|TRBJ2-1|16|TRBD2|TRBV13
TGTGCCAGCAGCCCCGGGACTAGCGGGAGGTTTAATGAGCAGTTCTTC
CASSPGTSGRFNEQFF
>.|TRBJ1-1|13|.|TRBV10-3
TGTGCCATCAGAGGGCTCGTCAGGACCGAAGCTTTCTTT
CAIRGLVRTEAFF
>many|TRBJ2-5|17|.|TRBV7-9
TGTGCCAGCAGCCCACGATCTGAAGTTAGGTACGAAGAGACCCAGTACTTC
CASSPRSEVRYEETQYF
>.|TRBJ1-2|13|TRBD1|TRBV5-5
TGTGCCAGCAGTACAGGACAGGGGTCTGGCTACACCTTC
CASSTGQGSGYTF
>few|TRBJ2-7|11|.|TRBV2
TGTGCCAGCAGACTGAATAGCGAGCAGTACTTC
CASRLNSEQYF
>many|TRBJ1-1|15|.|TRBV7-3
TGTGCCAGCAGCCCGGGGGGGGGCGCGAGTCCTGAAGCTTTCTTT
CASSPGGGASPEAFF
>once|TRBJ2-3|17|TRBD1|TRBV3-1
TGTGCCAGCAGCCAAGGAGGGACAGATCCCCCCACAGATACGCAGTATTTT
CASSQGGTDPPTDTQYF
>once|TRBJ2-3|17|.|TRBV5-4
TGTGCCAGCAGCTCCGGTGGGGTTTTGACAGGATCAGATACGCAGTATTTT
CASSSGGVLTGSDTQYF
>.|TRBJ2-1|15|.|TRBV5-6
TGTGCCAGCAGCTTGGCGACAGGTCCTATCGGTGAGCAGTTCTTC
CASSLATGPIGEQFF
>few|TRBJ2-1|12|TRBD2|TRBV19
TGTGCCAGTAACCCGGGAGGGTATGAGCAGTTCTTC
CASNPGGYEQFF